The rows below give T cell receptor beta chains drawn from one sample of a study of memory CD4+ T cells and cytomegalovirus serostatus. Sequenced by immunoSEQ multiplex PCR; TCRdb stores in-frame clones only, minus some. The sample contains some 58,000 clones, 75% to 80% of which appear only once. The sequencing sample was made of memory CD4+ T cells from blood. The receptor source for this set is an adult in good health and CMV-seronegative. Each CDR3 is given with its conserved first and last residue.

TRBV30	TRBJ1-2	18	CAWTRLSGQVYSNYGYTF
TRBV6-5	TRBJ2-7	15	CASSYSRDGSYEQYF
TRBV28	TRBJ1-2	13	CASRMPGGSGYTF
TRBV30	TRBJ1-5	18	CAWSATGTGTPRGQPQHF
TRBV4-1	TRBJ1-2	15	CASSQEDRGAYGYTF
TRBV10-3	TRBJ2-5	15	CAISSGTGGGETQYF
TRBV28	TRBJ2-7	15	CASSLLAGGVHEQYF
TRBV5-8	TRBJ2-5	15	CASSLAQFFGESQYF
TRBV6-5	TRBJ2-7	14	CASSYKFDSYEQYF
TRBV27	TRBJ2-2	16	CAILITQGPNTGELFF
TRBV4-1	TRBJ2-7	14	CASSQAGLAYEQYF
TRBV30	TRBJ1-1	14	CAWNPGHSNTEAFF
TRBV7-9	TRBJ2-7	16	CASSSDRQGRGYEQYF
TRBV5-1	TRBJ2-5	15	CASSLVGAGRETQYF
TRBV5-1	TRBJ2-2	16	CASSFFDRGGTGELFF
TRBV29-1	TRBJ1-4	13	CSVDGNLRGKLFF
TRBV7-3	TRBJ2-5	11	CASSLQETQYF
TRBV9	TRBJ2-7	14	CASSVAASDYEQYF
TRBV5-8	TRBJ1-1	13	CASSLGPNTEAFF
TRBV11-2	TRBJ1-1	14	CASNMQGLRTEAFF
TRBV20-1	TRBJ1-2	11	CSAKITYGYTF
TRBV14	TRBJ1-1	13	CASSQVGNTEAFF
TRBV28	TRBJ1-2	14	CASSPTGGVYGYTF
TRBV7-2	TRBJ2-4	13	CASTSGSGNIQYF
TRBV19	TRBJ1-1	13	CASSSTGGTEAFF
TRBV19	TRBJ2-3	13	CASLAASTDTQYF
TRBV7-2	TRBJ2-7	14	CASSQGTGPYEQYF
TRBV7-9	TRBJ1-2	14	CASSPGQGYYGYTF
TRBV25-1	TRBJ2-1	15	CASSEWGGGANEQFF
TRBV5-1	TRBJ2-7	14	CASSSVTGGSEQYF
TRBV6-1	TRBJ1-1	15	CASSPTVTLPTSAFF
TRBV5-8	TRBJ1-4	14	CASSLGLINEKLFF
TRBV7-6	TRBJ1-3	18	CASSLNSPGTATGNTIYF
TRBV7-8	TRBJ2-7	13	CASSLVSDYEQYF
TRBV11-3	TRBJ1-1	14	CASSKGGLGTEAFF